This TCR beta chain appears in the sequencing data of a study of T cell responses to AZD1222 COVID-19 vaccine. About the study: Investigators merged groups given second doses at roughly 4 or roughly 12 weeks.

Germline V gives CDR1 LNHDA, CDR2 SQIVND (reference sequence). The V gene end was trimmed by 3 bases and the J gene end by 0 bases; junction bases not matched to a gene: 4. This CDR3 contains 17 residues. Clones were sequenced by immunoSEQ multiplex PCR, and TCRdb holds only the in-frame ones, with some missing. This table has 130,000 to 150,000 clones, approximately 90% appearing once. Details on this clone: No antigen is known for it.

Study results and limitations: In all cases, repertoires were sampled only after the peak T cell response. Donors were mostly white British, more females; clonal diversity possibly underestimated.

The input for sequencing was peripheral blood, taken on day 0 of AZD1222 vaccination. This chain joins TRBV19 and TRBJ2-2; 10 bases agree with TRBD2. The source of this sequence is an adult in good health. This CDR3 reads CASSMTSGRANTGELFF. CDR3 bases: TGTGCCAGTAGTATGACTAGCGGGCGTGCGAACACCGGGGAGCTGTTTTTT.